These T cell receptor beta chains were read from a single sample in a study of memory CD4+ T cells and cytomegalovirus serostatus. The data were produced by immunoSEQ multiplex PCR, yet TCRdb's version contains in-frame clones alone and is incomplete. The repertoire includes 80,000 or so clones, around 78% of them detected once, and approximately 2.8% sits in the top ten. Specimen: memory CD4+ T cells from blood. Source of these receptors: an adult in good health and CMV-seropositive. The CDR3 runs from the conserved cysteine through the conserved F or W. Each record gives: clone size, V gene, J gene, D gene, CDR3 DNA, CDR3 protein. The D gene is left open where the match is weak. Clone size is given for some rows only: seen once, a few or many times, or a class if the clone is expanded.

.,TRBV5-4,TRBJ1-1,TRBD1,TGTGCCAGCAGTCTCACAGGGGTAGGGACTGAAGCTTTCTTT,CASSLTGVGTEAFF
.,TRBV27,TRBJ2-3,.,TGTGCCAGCAGTTATAAAAGAGAGGGGGATACGCAGTATTTT,CASSYKREGDTQYF
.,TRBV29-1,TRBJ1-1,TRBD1,TGCAGCGTTCTCGCGACAGGGACGACTGAAGCTTTCTTT,CSVLATGTTEAFF
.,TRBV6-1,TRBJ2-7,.,TGTGCCAGCAGGGAGACAGACGAGCAGTACTTC,CASRETDEQYF
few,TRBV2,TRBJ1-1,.,TGTGCCAGCAGAACGGACACTGAAGCTTTCTTT,CASRTDTEAFF
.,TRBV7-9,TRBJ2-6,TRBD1,TGTGCCAGCAGCTTCCAGGGGGCTGGGGCCAACGTCCTGACTTTC,CASSFQGAGANVLTF
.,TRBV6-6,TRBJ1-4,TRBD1,TGTGCCAGCAGTTCGACGGACAGGGAACGTGAAAAACTGTTTTTT,CASSSTDREREKLFF
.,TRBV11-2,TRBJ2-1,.,TGTGCCAGCAGCTTCGGGGTTTACAATGAGCAGTTCTTC,CASSFGVYNEQFF
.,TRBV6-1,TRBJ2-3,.,TGTGCCAGCAGTGGGCATGCGGCGGGGGCCCAAGATACGCAGTATTTT,CASSGHAAGAQDTQYF
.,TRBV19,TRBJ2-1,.,TGTGCCAGTAGGAGGGGGGCGGGAAACAATGAGCAGTTCTTC,CASRRGAGNNEQFF
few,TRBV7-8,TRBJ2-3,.,TGTGCCAGCAGCTTTCAACTCGGGCAATCAGATACGCAGTATTTT,CASSFQLGQSDTQYF
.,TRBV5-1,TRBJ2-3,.,TGCGCCAGCAGCTTGGGGGCGAGCACAGATACGCAGTATTTT,CASSLGASTDTQYF
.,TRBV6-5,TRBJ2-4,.,TGTGCCAGCAGTCGTTCGGGGGAGTTACACATTCAGTACTTC,CASSRSGELHIQYF
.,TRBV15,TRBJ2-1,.,TGTGCCACCTCTGCTCGGATTAGGGATGGTGAGCAGTTCTTC,CATSARIRDGEQFF
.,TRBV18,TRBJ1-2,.,TGTGCCAGCTCACCTTTTCTTCGAGGGGACGGAAACTATGGCTACACCTTC,CASSPFLRGDGNYGYTF
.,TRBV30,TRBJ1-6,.,TGTGCCTGGAGTGTAGGGGTTCGGTCACCCCTCCACTTT,CAWSVGVRSPLHF
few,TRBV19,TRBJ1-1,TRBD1,TGTGCCAGTAGTATCCGATCTGGACAGGGGGGTGAAGCTTTCTTT,CASSIRSGQGGEAFF
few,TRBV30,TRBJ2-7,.,TGTGCCTGGAGTGACGTTCCGGGGGACGAGCAGTACTTC,CAWSDVPGDEQYF